A single sample gave rise to the 13 T cell receptor beta chains below, sequenced in a study of blood T cell repertoires in COVID-19. Profiling relied on immunoSEQ multiplex PCR, and the TCRdb table lists in-frame clones only, not all of them. The sample includes 150,000 to 200,000 clones, about 85% seen only once; the top ten take around 25%. The sequenced sample was PBMCs or T cells enriched from blood (not recorded which). The receptor source for this set is a woman aged 40 to 55 in a cohort exposed to, infected with or recovered from COVID-19 (not recorded which).

The chain links TRBV19 to TRBJ2-1; 10 bases are a match to TRBD2. Germline CDR1 and CDR2: LNHDA and SQIVND (reference sequence). V gave up 4 bases and J gave up 8 bases; unmatched junction bases: 14. This CDR3 is 17 amino acids long. CDR3 loop: CASSTTPQREGLYEQFF. DNA for the CDR3: TGTGCCAGTAGTACTACCCCACAGCGGGAGGGTCTCTATGAGCAGTTCTTC.

The chain employs TRBV11-2 and TRBJ2-3, with TRBD2 matching over 12 bases. With V trimmed by 4 bases and J by 6 bases, 8 bases remained unmatched. Germline V gene lookup returns CDR1 SGHAT and CDR2 FQNNGV. The CDR3 runs to 16 residues. The CDR3, as DNA: TGTGCCAGCAGCTCCTGGACTAGCGGGGAGGGGGATACGCAGTATTTT. Residues: CASSSWTSGEGDTQYF.

This chain connects TRBV10-3 to TRBJ2-5; D possibly corresponds to TRBD2 (5 bases). CDR3 length equals 13 residues. Germline loops: CDR1 ENHRY, CDR2 SYGVKD. V lost 5 bases and J 2 bases, leaving 9 bases between the germline ends. CDR3 DNA sequence: TGTGCCATCAGTATGACTACACAAGAGACCCAGTACTTC. It specifies CAISMTTQETQYF.

This CDR3 reads CASSFGHDRGANEKLFF. CDR3 bases: TGTGCCAGCAGCTTCGGCCACGACAGGGGCGCCAATGAAAAACTGTTTTTT. The chain employs TRBV7-9 and TRBJ1-4, with 8 bases fitting TRBD1. CDR1 is SEHNR and CDR2 is FQNEAQ in the germline V gene (reference sequence). The CDR3 has 17 amino acids. With 3 bases clipped from V and 5 bases from J, the junction kept 11 bases outside the gene matches.

The chain recombines TRBV10-3 with TRBJ1-1; D possibly corresponds to TRBD1 (5 bases). Deletions cut 0 bases from V and 1 base from J, with 6 bases between. The length of the CDR3 is 14 residues. Per germline, CDR1 ENHRY and CDR2 SYGVKD. This CDR3 is CAISESTANTEAFF. The CDR3 DNA follows: TGTGCCATCAGTGAGTCGACAGCGAACACTGAAGCTTTCTTT.

This rearrangement joins TRBV6-1 to TRBJ1-1; 9 nucleotides align to TRBD1. Per germline, CDR1 MNHNS and CDR2 SASEGT. The CDR3 has 15 residues. J lost 4 bases, V lost 0 bases, and 3 bases had no gene match. The CDR3 spells CASSEAGTGSTEAFF. Written as DNA, the CDR3 is TGTGCCAGCAGTGAAGCGGGGACAGGGTCCACTGAAGCTTTCTTT.

The V gene is TRBV6-5, the J gene TRBJ2-5, with 9 bases lining up with TRBD1. Germline V gene sequence: CDR1 MNHEY, CDR2 SVGAGI. The CDR3 length is 15 residues. Losses at the gene ends were 8 bases for V and 5 bases for J; bases not matched to a gene: 12. The CDR3, as DNA: TGTGCCAGCCCCTGGCGGGACAGGGTCGAGGAGACCCAGTACTTC. Its translation is CASPWRDRVEETQYF.

This sequence joins TRBV9 and TRBJ1-1; D is unclear. Trimming pared 0 bases from V and 4 bases from J, leaving 7 bases between. The CDR3 contains 13 residues. Germline-derived CDR1 and CDR2 are SGDLS and YYNGEE. DNA of the CDR3: TGTGCCAGCAGCGTAGGAGGGTCCACTGAAGCTTTCTTT. It is translated as CASSVGGSTEAFF. Using reference TRBV9 and TRBJ1-1 for the parts outside the CDR3, the full variable domain is DSGVTQTPKHLITATGQRVTLRCSPRSGDLSVYWYQQSLDQGLQFLIQYYNGEERAKGNILERFSAQQFPDLHSELNLSSLELGDSALYFCASSVGGSTEAFFGQGTRLTVV.

Only a few counts were recorded for this clone. V gene TRBV5-1 combines with J gene TRBJ2-3; 10 bases match TRBD2. Looked up from germline, CDR1 is SGHRS and CDR2 is YFSETQ. The CDR3 is 16 amino acids. Trimming took 3 bases from V and 1 from J; bases not matched to a gene: 5. CDR3 sequence: CASSWTLAGRTDTQYF. As DNA, the CDR3 is TGCGCCAGCAGCTGGACACTAGCGGGGCGCACAGATACGCAGTATTTT.

The chain joins TRBV30 to TRBJ1-1; possible D gene TRBD1, 6 bases. Germline values: CDR1 GTSNPN, CDR2 SVGIG (reference sequence). The CDR3 runs 17 residues. Between the trimmed V and J ends, which lost 2 bases and 5 bases, there was a span of 24 bases. CDR3 coding DNA: TGTGCCTGGAGTCACCGGCGGGTGGGCAGGGGCCGAACTGAAGCTTTCTTT. This sequence encodes CAWSHRRVGRGRTEAFF.

This clone has a single count. The V call is TRBV3-1 (or the pseudogene TRBV3-2), the J call TRBJ1-1, with unresolved D. Deletions cut 4 bases from V and 6 bases from J, with 9 bases between. This CDR3 is built from 12 residues. The germline V gene has CDR1 LGHDT and CDR2 YNNKEL (reference sequence). CDR3 DNA sequence: TGTGCCAGCAGCCGAGGGATCGCTGAAGCTTTCTTT. It translates to CASSRGIAEAFF.

V usage is TRBV10-2 and J usage is TRBJ2-7; 9 bases line up with TRBD2. Germline V gene data show CDR1 as WSHSY and CDR2 as SAAADI. V lost 5 bases, J lost 0 bases, and 5 bases stayed unmatched. This CDR3 is built from 15 residues. The DNA for the CDR3 is TGCGCCAGCAGTCCTAGCGGGGCGAGCTCCTACGAGCAGTACTTC. This codes for CASSPSGASSYEQYF.

This clone was found once. The chain employs TRBV10-2 and TRBJ1-2; 12 positions agree with TRBD1. The J segment lost 4 bases and the V segment lost 6 bases, leaving 18 bases of the junction unmatched. The germline V gene has CDR1 WSHSY and CDR2 SAAADI. This CDR3 has 19 residues. The CDR3 loop reads CASRTPNPGTGGAFYGYTF. CDR3 in DNA: TGCGCCAGCAGAACTCCAAATCCCGGGACAGGGGGCGCTTTCTATGGCTACACCTTC.